These 30 T cell receptor beta chains originate from one sample sequenced in a study of T-cell memory formation after mild COVID-19. TCRdb redid the calling of the 5' RACE reads with MiXCR, one entry per CDR3 protein. The data contain some 280,000 distinct CDR3 sequences, about a sixth of them seen just once; the ten biggest clones take up about 23%. The sequencing sample was made of PBMCs or a T cell subset sorted from them (not recorded which). The source is a young man who had mild COVID-19 (a few samples of this study predate the infection). Cell type and time point are not known.

The rearrangement uses TRBV7-2 and TRBJ1-2; weak D call: TRBD1 (6 bases). Germline V gives CDR1 SGHTA, CDR2 FQGNSA. Trimming removed 8 bases from V and 0 bases from J, with 16 bases in between. The CDR3 has 15 amino acids. The CDR3 DNA follows: TGTGCCAGCCACACCGGACAGCCACCTAACTATGGCTACACCTTC. It translates to CASHTGQPPNYGYTF.

The table lists this clonotype with a few counts. This sequence joins TRBV12-3 or TRBV12-4 and TRBJ2-2; D might be TRBD1 or TRBD2, each matching 5 bases. Trimming left V 6 bases short and J 4 bases short, with 18 bases between. There are 16 residues in the CDR3. The CDR3 here is CASRTLGSGSTGELFF. CDR3 coding DNA: TGTGCCAGCAGGACCCTGGGGTCAGGGAGCACCGGGGAGCTGTTTTTT.

This clonotype occurred a few times. One end of the junction varies from germline; a read error may be responsible. V gene TRBV25-1 combines with J gene TRBJ1-5; TRBD1 matches 11 bases. Germline lookup yields CDR1 MGHDK and CDR2 SYGVNS. This CDR3 spans 16 amino acids. The CDR3 loop reads CASTNWRTGGNQPQHF. The DNA for the CDR3 is TGTGCCAGCACCAATTGGAGGACAGGGGGCAACCAGCCCCAGCATTTT.

This clonotype was found a few times. This CDR3 is CASSVGTANYGYTF. CDR3 nucleotides: TGCGCCAGCAGCGTTGGGACGGCTAACTATGGCTACACCTTC. The chain recombines TRBV5-1 with TRBJ1-2, with TRBD1 as a possible D gene (5 bases). CDR3 length equals 14 residues. Trimming left V 4 bases short and J 0 bases short, with 10 bases between. Germline V gene lookup returns CDR1 SGHRS and CDR2 YFSETQ.

Only a few counts were recorded for this clonotype. The V and J genes are TRBV20-1 and TRBJ2-1; 8 nucleotides align to TRBD2. V lost 5 bases to trimming and J lost 0 bases; unmatched junction nucleotides: 6. Germline CDR1 reads DFQATT; CDR2 reads SNEGSKA (reference sequence). The CDR3 is 15 residues long. This CDR3 is CSAQGSGASYNEQFF. In nucleotides, the CDR3 is TGCAGTGCTCAGGGTAGCGGGGCCTCCTACAATGAGCAGTTCTTC.

This clonotype occurred a few times. The chain employs TRBV6-2 or TRBV6-3 and TRBJ1-5; a possible D gene is TRBD1 (5 bases). V was shortened by 6 bases and J by 3 bases, with 21 bases between the two germline ends. This CDR3 comprises 17 residues. Per the germline V gene, CDR1 is MNHEY and CDR2 is SVGEGT. The CDR3 here is CASRSGVARLLNQPQHF. The CDR3 DNA is TGTGCCAGCAGGTCGGGGGTCGCGAGACTACTCAATCAGCCCCAGCATTTT.

J is TRBJ2-2 and V is TRBV7-8; possible D gene TRBD2, 5 bases. The CDR3 has 15 amino acids. CDR1 and CDR2 (germline): SGHVS, FQNEAQ. The V end lost 5 bases, the J end lost 6 bases, and 16 bases lay between the germline ends. The CDR3 sequence is CASSRRSRVAGELFF. In DNA form, the CDR3 reads TGTGCCAGCAGCCGGAGGTCCCGGGTCGCCGGGGAGCTGTTTTTT.

In this sample, this clonotype turned up a few times. This rearrangement joins TRBV4-2 to TRBJ2-7; TRBD2 might be the D (7 bases). V was shortened by 3 bases and J by 2 bases, with 17 bases between the two germline ends. Germline CDR1 LGHNA, CDR2 YNFKEQ. This CDR3 is built from 16 residues. The CDR3 sequence is CASSQIGGAGTYEQYF. As DNA, the CDR3 is TGTGCCAGCAGCCAGATAGGGGGGGCGGGGACCTACGAGCAGTACTTC.

This clonotype came up a few times. This chain uses TRBV12-3 or TRBV12-4 with TRBJ2-3; the D is unclear. This CDR3 is built from 15 residues. The V gene lost 5 bases and the J gene lost 0 bases, with 12 bases spanning the gap. CDR3 coding DNA: TGTGCCAGCAGTGTCCCGTCCTCTAGCACAGATACGCAGTATTTT. It encodes CASSVPSSSTDTQYF.

For the CDR3, the DNA is TGCAGTGCTCCATACAGGGGGGGAATAGATACGCAGTATTTT. Encoded protein: CSAPYRGGIDTQYF. The J gene is TRBJ2-3, the V gene TRBV20-1; D may be TRBD1 (8 bases). Trimming left V 5 bases short and J 5 bases short, with 17 bases between. There are 14 residues in the CDR3. Germline CDR1 DFQATT, CDR2 SNEGSKA (reference sequence).

This clonotype occurred a few times. The V call is TRBV5-1, the J call TRBJ1-1; D unclear. V lost 0 bases and J 11 bases, leaving 11 bases between the germline ends. From germline, CDR1 is SGHRS and CDR2 YFSETQ. CDR3 length: 12 amino acids. The CDR3 DNA reads as TGCGCCAGCAGCTTGGTTGGGTATTCTGCTTTCTTT. Translating gives CASSLVGYSAFF.

The gene calls are TRBV12-3 or TRBV12-4 and TRBJ1-3; D is undetermined. Trimming took off 2 bases at V and 3 bases at J, with 8 bases between the two ends. This CDR3 has 14 amino acids. CDR3 residues: CASSLPSLGNTIYF. CDR3 nucleotides: TGTGCCAGCAGTTTACCCAGCCTTGGAAACACCATATATTTT.

This clonotype was seen a few times. The CDR3 nucleotides are TGTGCCAGCGGCACCCCCAGCGGCACAGATACGCAGTATTTT. Translated: CASGTPSGTDTQYF. The chain combines TRBV28 with TRBJ2-3; D is unclear. V was pared by 8 bases and J by 1 base, with 13 bases between. This CDR3 has 14 amino acids. CDR1 MDHEN and CDR2 SYDVKM come from the germline V gene.

A few counts support this clonotype. J is TRBJ2-3 and V is TRBV11-2; TRBD2 agrees at 10 bases. The CDR3 is made up of 16 amino acids. Germline assignment: CDR1 SGHAT and CDR2 FQNNGV. The V segment lost 4 bases and the J segment 2 bases; nucleotides outside the gene matches: 6. In DNA form, the CDR3 reads TGTGCCAGCAGCTCCGGAGCGGGGGGGGACACAGATACGCAGTATTTT. Its protein is CASSSGAGGDTDTQYF.

Many counts were recorded for this clonotype. The J gene is TRBJ1-6, the V gene TRBV11-2; 9 nucleotides align to TRBD1. CDR1 and CDR2 from the germline V gene are SGHAT and FQNNGV. The CDR3 covers 15 residues. The V segment lost 4 bases and the J segment 9 bases; nucleotides outside the gene matches: 7. CDR3 sequence (DNA): TGTGCCAGCAGCTCCCCCGGGACAGGGTTTTCACCCCTCCACTTT. It translates to CASSSPGTGFSPLHF.

The CDR3 spells CASSLRQANSYEQYF. CDR3 nucleotides: TGTGCCAGTAGCCTTAGACAGGCTAACTCCTACGAGCAGTACTTC. This sequence joins TRBV19 and TRBJ2-7, with a weak D call TRBD1 (6 bases). Germline lookup yields CDR1 LNHDA and CDR2 SQIVND (reference sequence). The CDR3 totals 15 residues. Trimming took 6 bases from V and 0 from J, leaving 15 bases between them.

This clonotype was recorded a few times. This chain links TRBV7-3 with TRBJ2-1; weak D call: TRBD1 (6 bases). The CDR3 loop spans 13 amino acids. Trimming left V 5 bases short and J 8 bases short, with 13 bases between. Germline V gene data show CDR1 as SGHTA and CDR2 as FQGTGA. CDR3 protein: CASSPGQFDEQFF. The DNA for the CDR3 is TGTGCCAGCAGCCCAGGACAGTTCGATGAGCAGTTCTTC.

The chain recombines TRBV9 with TRBJ1-6, with D possibly matching TRBD1 (5 bases). Per the germline V gene, CDR1 is SGDLS and CDR2 is YYNGEE. The CDR3 consists of 14 residues. V dropped 4 bases and J dropped 7 bases, with 12 bases sitting between them. The CDR3 sequence is CASSLGTRNSPLHF. The CDR3 DNA reads TGTGCCAGCAGCCTGGGGACGAGGAATTCACCCCTCCACTTT.

The rearrangement links TRBV12-3 or TRBV12-4 to TRBJ2-7; D gene unclear. This CDR3 contains 13 residues. With 5 bases removed from V and 5 bases from J, the gap between germline ends came to 13 bases. The CDR3 DNA follows: TGTGCCAGCAGTCCCGGGCCATCCCACGAGCAGTACGTC. It codes for CASSPGPSHEQYV.

This clonotype was counted a few times. The CDR3 sequence: CASSLDTVYGYTF. For the CDR3, the DNA is TGTGCCAGCAGCTTAGACACGGTCTACGGCTACACCTTC. The chain uses TRBV7-8 and TRBJ1-2; D is uncertain. Germline V gene sequence: CDR1 SGHVS, CDR2 FQNEAQ. CDR3 length: 13 amino acids. V was trimmed by 1 base and J by 8 bases, leaving 11 bases between them.

The chain recombines TRBV7-2 with TRBJ1-1, with D unclear. Trimming removed 5 bases from V and 0 bases from J, with 19 bases in between. The CDR3 spans 17 residues. Germline V CDR1 and CDR2: SGHTA, FQGNSA. The CDR3 DNA reads as TGTGCCAGCAGCCTATTATCAGCGGGCAGGATGAACACTGAAGCTTTCTTT. As protein: CASSLLSAGRMNTEAFF.

The V call is TRBV7-9, the J call TRBJ1-3; D is ambiguous. Germline V lookup: CDR1 SEHNR, CDR2 FQNEAQ (reference sequence). The CDR3 length is 14 residues. With 0 bases removed from V and 5 bases from J, the gap between germline ends came to 8 bases. The CDR3 DNA is TGTGCCAGCAGCTTAGCAGGGCAGCGAAACACCATATATTTT. Amino acids: CASSLAGQRNTIYF.

The J gene is TRBJ1-1, the V gene TRBV28; D possibly corresponds to TRBD1 (5 bases). Germline-derived CDR1 and CDR2 are MDHEN and SYDVKM. V lost 2 bases and J 0 bases, leaving 10 bases between the germline ends. The CDR3 spans 15 residues. DNA of the CDR3: TGTGCCAGCAGTTTACCGGGGGGGTTGAACACTGAAGCTTTCTTT. Protein: CASSLPGGLNTEAFF. The full variable domain, completed using reference TRBV28 and TRBJ1-1, is DVKVTQSSRYLVKRTGEKVFLECVQDMDHENMFWYRQDPGLGLRLIYFSYDVKMKEKGDIPEGYSVSREKKERFSLILESASTNQTSMYLCASSLPGGLNTEAFFGQGTRLTVV.

This clonotype was seen a few times. This chain connects TRBV7-8 to TRBJ1-1; maybe TRBD1 (6 bases). The CDR3 totals 14 residues. Trimming stripped 5 bases from V and 1 base from J, with 11 bases between. Germline values: CDR1 SGHVS, CDR2 FQNEAQ. The CDR3 loop is CASSTHRENTEAFF. As DNA, the CDR3 is TGTGCCAGCAGCACCCACAGGGAGAACACTGAAGCTTTCTTT.

This clonotype was recorded a few times. The chain employs TRBV5-1 and TRBJ2-5; D is undetermined. The V and J ends lost 3 bases and 9 bases respectively, with 15 bases between them. The germline CDR1 and CDR2 sequences are SGHRS and YFSETQ. The CDR3 length is 13 residues. Written as DNA, the CDR3 is TGCGCCAGCAGCTCTTCTCTTCGGGTGGCCCAGTACTTC. This translates into CASSSSLRVAQYF.

This clonotype turned up a few times. The CDR3 spells CASSLAASRTEAFF. In DNA, the CDR3 is TGTGCCAGCAGCTTAGCGGCTTCGCGGACTGAAGCTTTCTTT. The V and J genes are TRBV7-9 and TRBJ1-1; no reliable D call. CDR1 is SEHNR and CDR2 is FQNEAQ in the germline V gene (reference sequence). The CDR3 is 14 residues long. Trimming took 0 bases from V and 5 from J, leaving 10 bases between them. Based on the CDR3 plus reference TRBV7-9 and TRBJ1-1, the full variable domain is DTGVSQNPRHKITKRGQNVTFRCDPISEHNRLYWYRQTLGQGPEFLTYFQNEAQLEKSRLLSDRFSAERPKGSFSTLEIQRTEQGDSAMYLCASSLAASRTEAFFGQGTRLTVV.

The chain carries TRBV4-1 and TRBJ2-3; 12 bases fit TRBD1. Looked up from germline, CDR1 is MGHRA and CDR2 is YSYEKL. The CDR3 is 16 amino acids. V shed 4 bases and J 6 bases; nucleotides not matched to a gene: 8. This CDR3 is CASSRGGTGGSDTQYF. CDR3 nucleotides: TGCGCCAGCAGCCGGGGAGGGACAGGGGGCTCGGATACGCAGTATTTT.

In this sample, this clonotype turned up a few times. The rearrangement uses TRBV5-1 and TRBJ1-2; D uncertain. CDR1 SGHRS and CDR2 YFSETQ come from the germline V gene. The CDR3 spans 15 residues. V was pared by 4 bases and J by 7 bases, with 20 bases between. CDR3 coding DNA: TGCGCCAGCAGCGCCGACGGCATTTGGGTTTCTGGCTACACCTTC. Protein sequence: CASSADGIWVSGYTF.

This clonotype was observed at least ten times. The chain couples TRBV7-2 to TRBJ2-3, with 8 positions matching TRBD2. The CDR3 spans 13 residues. The V and J ends lost 4 bases and 10 bases, in that order; junction bases with no gene match: 7. Germline CDR1 reads SGHTA; CDR2 reads FQGNSA. The CDR3 DNA reads TGTGCCAGCAGCTCCTCCGAGCGGGGGCCGCAGTATTTT. Its translation: CASSSSERGPQYF.

There are a few counts of this clonotype. Written as DNA, the CDR3 is TGTGCCAGCAGTCCCGTCACTAGCGGGGCTTACAATGAGCAGTTCTTC. It codes for CASSPVTSGAYNEQFF. The genes are TRBV6-2 or TRBV6-3 and TRBJ2-1, with 10 bases fitting TRBD2. Germline CDR1 is MNHEY and CDR2 is SVGEGT. The V and J ends lost 5 bases and 4 bases, in that order; junction bases with no gene match: 8. The CDR3 consists of 16 residues.